Reported below is one T cell receptor beta chain. The antigen is unknown. This PCR relied on a set of 60 Vbeta primers and 13 Jbeta primers. The assay was immunoSEQ multiplex PCR, and TCRdb's table has in-frame clones only and misses some. This sample has 130,000 to 150,000 clones, with 64% found just once. This record comes from a study of cytomegalovirus exposure and HLA in healthy donors. The CDR3 is 14 residues long. CDR1 and CDR2 from the germline V gene are MGHRA and YSYEKL. With 7 bases removed from V and 7 bases from J, the gap between germline ends came to 17 bases. Overall study results and limits: Common viral pathogens were later found to be apparently linked to several of the most significant clusters.

The chain uses TRBV4-1 and TRBJ2-1; a possible D gene is TRBD1 (6 bases). The sequenced material came from PBMCs. This clonotype originated in a woman in her twenties or thirties in good health and CMV-seropositive. The DNA for the CDR3 is TGCGCCAGCACCCAGGGCAGGGGAAGGAATGAGCAGTTCTTC. It specifies CASTQGRGRNEQFF.